This T cell receptor (beta chain) came from a study of T cell responses to AZD1222 COVID-19 vaccine. CDR1 and CDR2 (germline): SGHRS, YFSETQ. V dropped 2 bases and J dropped 3 bases, with 5 bases sitting between them. The CDR3 covers 12 residues. This table comes from immunoSEQ multiplex PCR, and its TCRdb copy is limited to in-frame clones, with some not included. The sample has 45,000 to 60,000 clones, about 90% seen once; the top ten hold approximately 16%. General study results and limits: It was only after the peak T cell response that any repertoires were sampled.

Turning to this clone: No antigen is known for it.

The gene calls are TRBV5-1 and TRBJ1-2; the D is unclear. This TCR derives from an adult in good health. This material consisted of peripheral blood, taken on day 0 of AZD1222 vaccination. The CDR3 sequence is CASSLEDYGYTF. CDR3 coding DNA: TGCGCCAGCAGCTTAGAGGACTATGGCTACACCTTC. The full variable domain, with the rest looked up from reference TRBV5-1 and TRBJ1-2, is KAGVTQTPRYLIKTRGQQVTLSCSPISGHRSVSWYQQTPGQGLQFLFEYFSETQRNKGNFPGRFSGRQFSNSRSEMNVSTLELGDSALYLCASSLEDYGYTFGSGTRLTVV.